Listed below are T cell receptor beta chains from one sample, sequenced in a study of T cells in Graves' hyperthyroidism and ophthalmopathy. One entry per CDR3 protein results from TCRdb running MiXCR on the multiplex PCR reads. There are roughly 280,000 distinct CDR3 sequences in the sample; approximately 17% occur only once, and just over 55% lies in the top ten. Sequencing was performed on blood. The receptors were gathered from a woman aged 60-75 years with Graves' ophthalmopathy. The CDR3 runs from the conserved cysteine through the conserved F or W. D genes are given only for firm matches. Some rows have no size entry. The others give once, few or many, or a class for an expanded clone.

D: TRBD2
size: many
V: TRBV15
J: TRBJ2-7
DNA: TGTGCCACCAGCAGGTGGACTAGCGGGTCCATCGAGCAGTACTTC
CDR3: CATSRWTSGSIEQYF

D: TRBD2
size: many
V: TRBV6-2/TRBV6-3
J: TRBJ2-1
DNA: TGTGCCAGCAGTGAACGACTAGCCTCCTACAATGAGCAGTTCTTC
CDR3: CASSERLASYNEQFF

D: -
size: few
V: TRBV29-1
J: TRBJ1-3
DNA: TGCAGCGTTCCGGGGCCCGAACAAACCTCTGGAAACACCATATATTTT
CDR3: CSVPGPEQTSGNTIYF

D: -
size: -
V: TRBV7-9
J: TRBJ2-7
DNA: TGTGCCAGCAGCCTTCCCGAAGACCGAGCAGGGGGGTTGTACGAGCAGTACTTC
CDR3: CASSLPEDRAGGLYEQYF

D: -
size: -
V: TRBV6-1
J: TRBJ2-7
DNA: TGTGCCACCCTAAAAGACAGGACCATCTACGAGCAGTACTTC
CDR3: CATLKDRTIYEQYF

D: TRBD1
size: many
V: TRBV5-5
J: TRBJ1-2
DNA: TGTGCCAGCAGCCCAAGGGACAGAGATAACTATGGCTACACCTTC
CDR3: CASSPRDRDNYGYTF

D: -
size: -
V: TRBV7-2
J: TRBJ2-5
DNA: TGTGCCAGCAGCTTTGATCGGCTCCGGTACTTC
CDR3: CASSFDRLRYF

D: TRBD1
size: many
V: TRBV20-1
J: TRBJ1-6
DNA: TGCAGTGCCTGGGACAGGGGCATTAATTCACCCCTCCACTTT
CDR3: CSAWDRGINSPLHF

D: -
size: many
V: TRBV5-1
J: TRBJ2-2
DNA: TGCGCCAGCAGCTGGGGGCAGGGGACCGGGGAGCTGTTTTTT
CDR3: CASSWGQGTGELFF

D: -
size: many
V: TRBV28
J: TRBJ1-2
DNA: TGTGCCAGCAGTTTATTCGGGGTCTCAAACTATGGCTACACCTTC
CDR3: CASSLFGVSNYGYTF

D: -
size: many
V: TRBV7-8
J: TRBJ1-2
DNA: TGTGCCAGCAGCTTGTTTGGGGGTGGGGATGGCTACACCTTC
CDR3: CASSLFGGGDGYTF

D: -
size: many
V: TRBV12-3/TRBV12-4
J: TRBJ2-7
DNA: TGTGCCAGCAGTTTAGCTGGGGGCATACACGAGCAGTACTTC
CDR3: CASSLAGGIHEQYF

D: -
size: few
V: TRBV19
J: TRBJ2-6
DNA: TGTGCCAGTAGTATCGCACCTGGGGCCAACGTCCTGACTTTC
CDR3: CASSIAPGANVLTF

D: -
size: many
V: TRBV18
J: TRBJ1-1
DNA: TGTGCCAGCTCACCACCTTCGCGGGTAGGCGCTTTCTTT
CDR3: CASSPPSRVGAFF

D: -
size: many
V: TRBV3-1
J: TRBJ1-3
DNA: TGTGCCAGCAGCCCCTCAGTACTGGGGCGCCGGTATTTT
CDR3: CASSPSVLGRRYF

D: -
size: many
V: TRBV20-1
J: TRBJ1-5
DNA: TGCAGTGCTGGGGCAGGGGATCAGCCCCAGCATTTT
CDR3: CSAGAGDQPQHF

D: -
size: few
V: TRBV5-6
J: TRBJ2-5
DNA: TGTGCCAGCAGCTTGGGCAACCCCTTGGAGACCCAGTACTTC
CDR3: CASSLGNPLETQYF

D: TRBD2
size: -
V: TRBV6-5
J: TRBJ2-2
DNA: TGTGCCAGCAGTTTGGCTAGCGGATACACCGGGGAGCTGTTTTTT
CDR3: CASSLASGYTGELFF

D: TRBD1
size: -
V: TRBV7-6
J: TRBJ1-6
DNA: TGTGCCAGCAGCTTATCAGACGGACAGGGGGGACGTTCACCCCTCCACTTT
CDR3: CASSLSDGQGGRSPLHF

D: TRBD1
size: many
V: TRBV7-3
J: TRBJ2-2
DNA: TGTGCCAGCAGCTTCGGACAGGGTCGCACCGGGGAGCTGTTTTTT
CDR3: CASSFGQGRTGELFF

D: -
size: -
V: TRBV29-1
J: TRBJ1-4
DNA: TGCAGCGTTTCGGCCTCAACTAATGAAAAACTGTTTTTT
CDR3: CSVSASTNEKLFF

D: -
size: few
V: TRBV5-1
J: TRBJ1-1
DNA: TGCGCCAGCAGCTTGGTGGCAGGGAGCAATGAAGCTTTCTTT
CDR3: CASSLVAGSNEAFF

D: -
size: few
V: TRBV5-5
J: TRBJ2-7
DNA: TGTGCCAGCAGCCCCGTTGATACCTCAGGGATCGACGAGCAGTACTTC
CDR3: CASSPVDTSGIDEQYF

D: -
size: many
V: TRBV20-1
J: TRBJ1-1
DNA: TGCAGTGCTATCCGTGATCCGTCTGGGACTGAAGCTTTCTTT
CDR3: CSAIRDPSGTEAFF

D: -
size: few
V: TRBV5-1
J: TRBJ2-7
DNA: TGCGCCAGCAGACGGTCGGAGGGGATCTACGAGCAGTACTTC
CDR3: CASRRSEGIYEQYF

D: -
size: many
V: TRBV12-3/TRBV12-4
J: TRBJ2-2
DNA: TGTGCCAGCAGTCTTCGACGGACGAACACCGGGGAGCTGTTTTTT
CDR3: CASSLRRTNTGELFF

D: TRBD1
size: -
V: TRBV7-9
J: TRBJ2-1
DNA: TGTGCCAGCAGCCCTAGTTACGGTCAGGGGGCAAATGAGCAGTTCTTC
CDR3: CASSPSYGQGANEQFF

D: TRBD1
size: many
V: TRBV7-2
J: TRBJ2-2
DNA: TGTGCCAGCAATTTACAGGGGGCGAACACCGGGGAGCTGTTTTTT
CDR3: CASNLQGANTGELFF

D: -
size: few
V: TRBV7-2
J: TRBJ1-1
DNA: TGTGCCAGCAGCTTATTCACCGGCACTGAAGCTTTCTTT
CDR3: CASSLFTGTEAFF

D: -
size: many
V: TRBV11-3
J: TRBJ2-3
DNA: TGTGCCAGCAGCTTAGCTAATGGAGCGGATACGCAGTATTTT
CDR3: CASSLANGADTQYF

D: -
size: few
V: TRBV6-2/TRBV6-3
J: TRBJ1-4
DNA: TGTGCCAGCAGTTACTCGCCAGCGTCTAATGAAAAACTGTTTTTT
CDR3: CASSYSPASNEKLFF

D: -
size: many
V: TRBV7-2
J: TRBJ2-7
DNA: TGTGCCAGCAGCTTAGGGCGAGACGAGCAGTACTTC
CDR3: CASSLGRDEQYF

D: -
size: -
V: TRBV9
J: TRBJ1-2
DNA: TGTGCCAGCAGCGTAGCTCCGGGAATCAACTATGGCTACACCTTC
CDR3: CASSVAPGINYGYTF

D: -
size: once
V: TRBV13
J: TRBJ2-6
DNA: TGTGCCAGCTCAAAGATGGGGAGCTCTGGGGCCAACGTCCTGACTTTC
CDR3: CASSKMGSSGANVLTF

D: TRBD1
size: few
V: TRBV9
J: TRBJ1-2
DNA: TGTGCCAGCAGCGCCTCCGGACAGGGTTTCTATGGCTACACCTTC
CDR3: CASSASGQGFYGYTF

D: TRBD2
size: many
V: TRBV5-1
J: TRBJ2-7
DNA: TGCGCCAGCCAGCCAGGGACTAGCGGGACAACCTACGAGCAGTACTTC
CDR3: CASQPGTSGTTYEQYF

D: -
size: -
V: TRBV27
J: TRBJ2-7
DNA: TGTGCCAGCAGTCCACTCAGGGTGCCCGAGCAGTACTTC
CDR3: CASSPLRVPEQYF

D: -
size: many
V: TRBV3-1
J: TRBJ2-5
DNA: TGTGCCAGCAGCCCGGACCAAGAGACCCAGTACTTC
CDR3: CASSPDQETQYF

D: TRBD2
size: many
V: TRBV12-3/TRBV12-4
J: TRBJ2-1
DNA: TGTGCCAGCAGTTCCCCGGGGGGGTCCAGCCCTAGCTCCTACAATGAGCAGTTCTTC
CDR3: CASSSPGGSSPSSYNEQFF

D: -
size: few
V: TRBV19
J: TRBJ1-5
DNA: TGTGCCAGTAGTTATGGAGATCAGCCCCAGCATTTT
CDR3: CASSYGDQPQHF

D: TRBD1
size: -
V: TRBV12-3/TRBV12-4
J: TRBJ2-7
DNA: TGTGCCAGCAGAGGACAGGGGGGGATCTACGAGCAGTACTTC
CDR3: CASRGQGGIYEQYF

D: -
size: many
V: TRBV5-1
J: TRBJ2-6
DNA: TGCGCCAGCAGCTTGGAAGGGTACGGGGCCAACGTCCTGACTTTC
CDR3: CASSLEGYGANVLTF